The clone carrying this TCR beta chain came up a few times. The junction and the germline gene differ at one end; a read error may be behind it. The same CDR3 also results from other DNA sequences found in this sample. The entry originates in a study of shared clonotypes between healthy human individuals. The run depth of the assay was deep. Sequencing used immunoSEQ multiplex PCR; TCRdb keeps in-frame clones, though not all of them. This table has hundreds of thousands of clones, around three quarters appearing once. The sequenced sample consisted of PBMCs. The TCR was taken from a woman in her 40s in good health. Some clones in this sample may be carry-over from other donors' samples.

The CDR3 protein is CASRDSSNTGELFF. In DNA form, the CDR3 reads TGCGCCAGCAGGGACAGCTCGAACACCGGAGAGCTGTTTTTT. The V call is TRBV10-1, the J call TRBJ2-2; weak D call: TRBD1 (6 bases). Germline CDR1 and CDR2: WNHNN and SYGVQD (reference sequence). The CDR3 loop spans 14 amino acids.